Reported below is one T cell receptor beta chain. This CDR3 comprises 11 residues. The V end was cut by 3 bases, the J end by 8 bases, with 8 bases between. CDR1 is SGHTS and CDR2 is YDEGEE in the germline V gene. Assay used: immunoSEQ multiplex PCR; TCRdb lists only in-frame clones, some missing. This sample yields over 150,000 clones, of which roughly 91% are seen a single time; roughly 1.5% belongs to the top ten. This sample was included in a study of control samples from healthy donors and cancer patients. The clonotype was recovered from a man aged 18-30 years in good health. The chain has TRBV5-8 and TRBJ1-2, with D tentatively TRBD1 (6 bases). The sample was blood. This CDR3 is CASSSGTGYTF. CDR3 in DNA: TGTGCCAGCAGCTCCGGGACAGGCTACACCTTC. The whole variable domain, filled in from reference TRBV5-8 and TRBJ1-2, reads EAGVTQSPTHLIKTRGQQATLRCSPISGHTSVYWYQQALGLGLQFLLWYDEGEERNRGNFPPRFSGRQFPNYSSELNVNALELEDSALYLCASSSGTGYTFGSGTRLTVV.